This T cell receptor (beta chain) was captured by sequencing in a study of blood T cell repertoires in COVID-19. Under the authors' procedure: Reference gene primers were amplified, and this amplification served to estimate nucleated cell counts. Repertoires were generated with immunoSEQ multiplex PCR, while TCRdb's copy carries only in-frame clones and drops some. The V and J calls and clone size are taken from that table; D and trimming were inferred from the DNA. Of approximately 77,000 clones listed, around 90% are singletons. The source is a man in his fifties or sixties with active COVID-19. The sample comprised peripheral blood.

CDR3 region: CASSSRQSGTNEKLFF. In nucleotides, the CDR3 is TGTGCCAGCAGTTCGCGGCAAAGTGGCACTAATGAAAAACTGTTTTTT. This chain connects TRBV6-5 to TRBJ1-4; no firm D call. The CDR3 extends over 16 amino acids. Germline lookup yields CDR1 MNHEY and CDR2 SVGAGI. Trimming pared 4 bases from V and 2 bases from J, leaving 14 bases between.